This T cell receptor (beta chain) was recovered during a study of response to subunit inactivated influenza vaccine. Points from the study as a whole: The authors suggested that every seasonal influenza vaccination recruits few new T cells.

Trimming left V 0 bases short and J 0 bases short, with 9 bases between. The CDR3 has 15 amino acids. Germline CDR1 reads LGHNA; CDR2 reads YSLEER. This clonotype was observed many times. Antigen unknown. TCRdb independently ran MiXCR on the RT-PCR reads; one entry per CDR3 protein. The sample contains hundreds of thousands of distinct CDR3 sequences, 14% of which appear only once. The chain carries TRBV4-3 and TRBJ2-7, with D uncertain. The clonotype comes from a man aged 45-60 years who received an inactivated influenza vaccine. Material: PBMCs from blood, obtained approximately 15 days before vaccination. The CDR3 spells CASSQDYLSSYEQYF. CDR3 DNA: TGCGCCAGCAGCCAAGATTATTTGTCCTCCTACGAGCAGTACTTC.